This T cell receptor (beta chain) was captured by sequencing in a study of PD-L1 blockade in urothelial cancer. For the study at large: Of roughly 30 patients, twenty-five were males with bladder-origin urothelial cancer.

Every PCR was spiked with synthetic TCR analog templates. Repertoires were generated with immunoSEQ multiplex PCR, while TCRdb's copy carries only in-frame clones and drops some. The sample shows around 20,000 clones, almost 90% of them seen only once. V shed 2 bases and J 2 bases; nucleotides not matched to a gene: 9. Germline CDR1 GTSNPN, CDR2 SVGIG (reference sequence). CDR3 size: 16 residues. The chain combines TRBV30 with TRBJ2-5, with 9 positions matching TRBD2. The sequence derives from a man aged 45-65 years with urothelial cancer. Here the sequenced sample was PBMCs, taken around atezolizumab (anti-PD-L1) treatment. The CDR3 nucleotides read TGTGCCTGGAGTTCCTTGTGGACTAGCGAACAAGAGACCCAGTACTTC. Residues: CAWSSLWTSEQETQYF.